The 30 T cell receptor beta chains given below trace back to one sample, sequenced in a study of radiotherapy plus CTLA-4 blockade in lung cancer. Sequencing used immunoSEQ multiplex PCR; TCRdb keeps in-frame clones, though not all of them. The data show about 43,000 clones, 65% to 70% seen once. The sequences come from peripheral blood, collected from a patient treated with radiotherapy plus ipilimumab. The receptor set was obtained from a human donor with non-small cell lung cancer who had a partial response to radiotherapy plus ipilimumab.

The chain uses TRBV5-1 and TRBJ2-1, with TRBD2 matching 13 bases. The CDR3 extends over 18 amino acids. J gave up 0 bases and V 4 bases, and 7 bases lay outside the gene matches. The germline V gene encodes CDR1 SGHRS and CDR2 YFSETQ. The chain's CDR3 is CASSGMGLAGSSYNEQFF. The CDR3 DNA follows: TGCGCCAGCAGCGGAATGGGACTAGCGGGAAGCTCCTACAATGAGCAGTTCTTC.

This clone showed up just a few times. The V gene is TRBV10-3, the J gene TRBJ2-1; D is possibly TRBD2 (6 bases). The V end lost 3 bases, the J end lost 7 bases, and 10 bases lay between the germline ends. There are 13 residues in the CDR3. Germline-derived CDR1 and CDR2 are ENHRY and SYGVKD. This CDR3 reads CAISETSRNEQFF. CDR3 nucleotides: TGTGCCATCAGTGAAACTAGCAGGAATGAGCAGTTCTTC.

The rearrangement links TRBV5-1 to TRBJ2-1; TRBD2 matches 7 bases. V was clipped by 3 bases and J by 8 bases; unmatched bases: 11. Germline lookup yields CDR1 SGHRS and CDR2 YFSETQ. The CDR3 is 15 residues long. The CDR3 coding sequence is TGCGCCAGCAGCTCGGATGCGGGAGTCAGAGATGAGCAGTTCTTC. It is translated as CASSSDAGVRDEQFF.

This clone was detected a few times. The genes are TRBV7-9 and TRBJ2-7; 9 nucleotides agree with TRBD1. Germline lookup yields CDR1 SEHNR and CDR2 FQNEAQ (reference sequence). The CDR3 is 16 residues long. Trimming cost V 6 bases and J 7 bases; bases outside gene matches: 16. As DNA, the CDR3 is TGTGCCAGCAGGCACGAGGGTGGGGACAGGGCTGGAGAGCAGTACTTC. This gives the protein CASRHEGGDRAGEQYF.

The gene calls are TRBV27 and TRBJ1-6, with D unclear. This CDR3 is 13 amino acids long. Germline assignment: CDR1 MNHEY and CDR2 SMNVEV (reference sequence). V gave up 8 bases and J gave up 4 bases, with 9 bases separating them. The CDR3: CASGRAYNSPLHF. The CDR3 DNA sequence: TGTGCCAGCGGTCGAGCGTATAATTCACCCCTCCACTTT.

In its sample, this clone was seen once. CDR3 region: CASRSDSTNYGYTF. The CDR3 nucleotides are TGTGCCAGCAGAAGCGACTCTACTAACTATGGCTACACCTTC. The chain carries TRBV9 and TRBJ1-2; D is ambiguous. Germline CDR1 reads SGDLS; CDR2 reads YYNGEE. The CDR3 consists of 14 residues. V was clipped by 5 bases and J by 0 bases, with 11 bases between them.

V is TRBV19 and J is TRBJ2-5, with D possibly being TRBD1 (5 bases). Trimming cost V 4 bases and J 1 base, with 13 bases left between them. Per germline, CDR1 LNHDA and CDR2 SQIVND (reference sequence). This CDR3 is 15 amino acids long. This chain's CDR3 is CASSTGNGAQETQYF. DNA for the CDR3: TGTGCCAGTAGTACAGGGAATGGGGCCCAAGAGACCCAGTACTTC.

This clone is medium-sized in the sample. The chain employs TRBV20-1 and TRBJ1-1; a possible D gene is TRBD1 (5 bases). The CDR3 contains 11 residues. The germline V gene has CDR1 DFQATT and CDR2 SNEGSKA (reference sequence). Deletions cut 3 bases from V and 7 bases from J, with 9 bases between. Written as DNA, the CDR3 is TGCAGTGCTAGTAGGGGTAATGAAGCTTTCTTT. Its protein is CSASRGNEAFF.

The gene calls are TRBV27 and TRBJ1-6; D is unresolved. CDR3 length: 15 amino acids. V lost 10 bases and J 3 bases, leaving 16 bases between the germline ends. From germline, CDR1 is MNHEY and CDR2 SMNVEV (reference sequence). CDR3 coding DNA: TGTGCCACCCGTCAGATGGCTCTCTATAATTCACCCCTCCACTTT. Its translation: CATRQMALYNSPLHF.

V is TRBV6-5 and J is TRBJ1-6; D is undetermined. This CDR3 contains 12 residues. Trimming left V 5 bases short and J 14 bases short, with 13 bases between. Per germline, CDR1 MNHEY and CDR2 SVGAGI. The CDR3 reads CASSEGIGALHF. The CDR3 DNA reads TGTGCCAGCAGTGAAGGAATCGGGGCCCTCCACTTT.

V and J are TRBV7-6 and TRBJ1-2, with 8 positions matching TRBD1. V gave up 5 bases and J gave up 7 bases; unmatched junction bases: 6. This CDR3 has 13 residues. Germline-derived CDR1 and CDR2 are SGHVS and FNYEAQ. The CDR3 coding sequence is TGTGCCAGCAGCCCGACAGGGGCGTCTGGCTACACCTTC. Protein sequence: CASSPTGASGYTF.

The chain employs TRBV6-4 and TRBJ1-5; 8 positions agree with TRBD1. The junction had 7 bases not matched to a gene; V was cut back by 3 bases and J by 6 bases. CDR1 is MRHNA, CDR2 SNTAGT, per germline. This CDR3 has 15 residues. The CDR3 protein is CASSEEAGGIQPQHF. The CDR3 nucleotides are TGTGCCAGCAGTGAAGAGGCAGGGGGCATTCAGCCCCAGCATTTT.

This clone has just one count. This chain links TRBV2 with TRBJ2-5; 9 bases agree with TRBD2. The germline V gene encodes CDR1 SNHLY and CDR2 FYNNEI. The CDR3 has 14 residues. The junction had 3 bases not matched to a gene; V was cut back by 5 bases and J by 2 bases. This CDR3 is CASSSTSGQETQYF. The CDR3 DNA follows: TGTGCCAGCAGTTCGACTAGCGGTCAAGAGACCCAGTACTTC.

The chain uses TRBV2 and TRBJ2-1, with a weak D call TRBD2 (6 bases). Per germline, CDR1 SNHLY and CDR2 FYNNEI. Deletions cut 8 bases from V and 1 base from J, with 15 bases between. The CDR3 is 15 residues long. In DNA form, the CDR3 reads TGTGCCAGCCGACCTTCTAGCGCGTCCTACAATGAGCAGTTCTTC. Translation: CASRPSSASYNEQFF.

As DNA, the CDR3 is TGTGCCAGTAGTATTTTGGGGCAAGGTGGTGCCGCCTCTGGAAACACCATATATTTT. Its translation: CASSILGQGGAASGNTIYF. This chain uses TRBV19 with TRBJ1-3; possibly TRBD1 for D (5 bases). V lost 3 bases and J lost 0, with 21 bases in between. The CDR3 extends over 19 amino acids. From germline, CDR1 is LNHDA and CDR2 SQIVND (reference sequence).

The chain has TRBV6-5 and TRBJ2-1; D may be TRBD2 (5 bases). The CDR3 covers 15 residues. The germline V and J ends were trimmed by 0 bases and 6 bases, with 12 bases remaining between them. CDR1 is MNHEY, CDR2 SVGAGI, per germline. CDR3 DNA: TGTGCCAGCAGTTACTCGGCTAGCCGCCGCAATGAGCAGTTCTTC. This sequence encodes CASSYSASRRNEQFF.

This clone was detected only a few times. This rearrangement joins TRBV5-1 to TRBJ2-1, with 15 bases matching TRBD2. This CDR3 contains 16 residues. V trimming: 1 base; J trimming: 10 bases; junction bases outside the gene matches: 6. Germline CDR1 SGHRS, CDR2 YFSETQ. CDR3 residues: CASSLRTSGRAVEQFF. In DNA, the CDR3 is TGCGCCAGCAGCTTGCGGACTAGCGGGAGGGCCGTAGAGCAGTTCTTC.

This chain connects TRBV5-4 to TRBJ2-7; 7 nucleotides match TRBD1. Unmatched junction bases numbered 9, after V lost 0 bases and J lost 3 bases. Per germline, CDR1 SGHNT and CDR2 YYREEE (reference sequence). This CDR3 region has 16 residues. The CDR3 reads CASSLGQGRTNYEQYF. CDR3 nucleotides: TGTGCCAGCAGCTTGGGACAGGGTCGTACGAACTACGAGCAGTACTTC.

This clone occurred a few times. The chain uses TRBV25-1 and TRBJ2-1; D perhaps matches TRBD1 (6 bases). CDR1 is MGHDK, CDR2 SYGVNS, per germline. V was pared by 5 bases and J by 6 bases, with 14 bases between. This CDR3 region has 14 residues. For the CDR3, the DNA is TGTGCCAGCAGTACACAGGGCTCCGGCAATGAGCAGTTCTTC. It codes for CASSTQGSGNEQFF.

The chain combines TRBV18 with TRBJ1-2; D might be TRBD1 (5 bases). V was shortened by 3 bases and J by 9 bases, with 14 bases between the two germline ends. Germline assignment: CDR1 KGHSH and CDR2 LQKENI. CDR3 length equals 13 residues. Here the CDR3 reads CASSPRRGWRYTF. The CDR3 region has the DNA TGTGCCAGCTCACCTCGGAGGGGCTGGCGCTACACCTTC.

In its sample, this clone was seen a few times. The chain recombines TRBV9 with TRBJ2-2, with D possibly being TRBD2 (5 bases). This CDR3 is 14 amino acids long. Trimming removed 4 bases at V and 6 bases at J, with 13 bases between. Germline CDR1 and CDR2: SGDLS and YYNGEE. DNA of the CDR3: TGTGCCAGCAGCCGAAACCCCGGGGCCGGGGAGCTGTTTTTT. Translated, it gives CASSRNPGAGELFF.

This clone has a single count. The chain employs TRBV5-4 and TRBJ2-5; TRBD1 agrees at 8 bases. The DNA end is more similar to TRBJ2-7, so the J call may be wrong. CDR1 and CDR2 (germline): SGHNT, YYREEE (reference sequence). This CDR3 region has 15 residues. This CDR3 reads CASSPRQGSSYEQYF. The CDR3 coding sequence is TGTGCCAGCAGCCCGAGACAGGGGAGCTCCTACGAGCAGTACTTC.

This clone was seen more than once but under ten times. The chain recombines TRBV7-8 with TRBJ2-5; D is uncertain. Trimming removed 3 bases from V and 5 bases from J, with 7 bases in between. Germline V gene sequence: CDR1 SGHVS, CDR2 FQNEAQ. The CDR3 extends over 12 amino acids. The CDR3 loop is CASSFLSETQYF. The DNA for the CDR3 is TGTGCCAGCAGCTTCCTCTCGGAGACCCAGTACTTC.

The chain carries TRBV10-3 and TRBJ2-1; D may be TRBD2 (5 bases). The CDR3 spans 15 residues. CDR1 is ENHRY, CDR2 SYGVKD, per germline. Trimming pared 4 bases from V and 2 bases from J, leaving 12 bases between. The CDR3 region is CAISVRPGTYNEQFF. CDR3 nucleotide sequence: TGTGCCATCAGTGTGAGACCGGGAACCTACAATGAGCAGTTCTTC.

For this clone: The same CDR3 arises from other DNA sequences in this sample as well. V and J are TRBV19 and TRBJ2-5, with 9 bases aligning to TRBD1. V dropped 6 bases and J dropped 1; count of bases not matched to a gene: 3. The CDR3 is made up of 14 amino acids. Germline CDR1 is LNHDA and CDR2 is SQIVND (reference sequence). This CDR3 reads CASRLTGGQETQYF. As DNA, the CDR3 is TGTGCCAGTAGGTTGACAGGGGGCCAAGAGACCCAGTACTTC.

The chain employs TRBV6-1 and TRBJ2-7, with D hard to call. Germline values: CDR1 MNHNS, CDR2 SASEGT. CDR3 length equals 14 residues. V lost 8 bases and J lost 2, with 16 bases in between. CDR3 sequence (DNA): TGTGCCAGCCGCAAGCCCACCCCGCCCTACGAGCAGTACTTC. This gives the protein CASRKPTPPYEQYF.

This clone was found once. J is TRBJ2-7 and V is TRBV11-2; weak D call: TRBD2 (6 bases). Trimming cost V 0 bases and J 7 bases, with 13 bases left between them. Germline lookup yields CDR1 SGHAT and CDR2 FQNNGV. The CDR3 has 14 amino acids. CDR3: CASSLETTEGEQYF. The DNA of the CDR3 is TGTGCCAGCAGCTTAGAAACGACGGAGGGGGAGCAGTACTTC.

The chain has TRBV19 and TRBJ1-2, with D possibly being TRBD1 (5 bases). This CDR3 region has 14 residues. The germline gives CDR1 LNHDA, CDR2 SQIVND (reference sequence). With 3 bases removed from V and 8 bases from J, the gap between germline ends came to 16 bases. The chain's CDR3 is CASSIGGVGDGYTF. CDR3 DNA sequence: TGTGCCAGTAGTATCGGGGGTGTAGGAGACGGCTACACCTTC.

The rearrangement uses TRBV6-6 and TRBJ1-2; weak D call: TRBD1 (6 bases). This CDR3 has 15 residues. CDR1 and CDR2 from the germline V gene are MNHNY and SVGAGI (reference sequence). Deletions cut 0 bases from V and 7 bases from J, with 15 bases between. For the CDR3, the DNA is TGTGCCAGCAGTTACTCTGCGAACCCCAGGGGTGGCTACACCTTC. Translated, it gives CASSYSANPRGGYTF.

The genes are TRBV9 and TRBJ1-2; D may be TRBD1 (5 bases). The length of the CDR3 is 12 residues. V was shortened by 2 bases and J by 4 bases, with 6 bases between the two germline ends. Germline V lookup: CDR1 SGDLS, CDR2 YYNGEE. CDR3 nucleotide sequence: TGTGCCAGCAGCGTCGACAGCTATGGCTACACCTTC. This translates into CASSVDSYGYTF. The variable domain in full, with the rest retrieved from reference TRBV9 and TRBJ1-2, is DSGVTQTPKHLITATGQRVTLRCSPRSGDLSVYWYQQSLDQGLQFLIQYYNGEERAKGNILERFSAQQFPDLHSELNLSSLELGDSALYFCASSVDSYGYTFGSGTRLTVV.